What follows are 30 T cell receptor beta chains derived from one specimen sequenced in a study of cytomegalovirus exposure and HLA in healthy donors. The primer mix had 60 Vbeta and 13 Jbeta primers. The table came from immunoSEQ multiplex PCR; TCRdb's copy has only in-frame clones and leaves some out. This table holds 150,000 to 200,000 clones, roughly 74% found once. The material sequenced was PBMCs. Receptors were obtained from a male donor in good health and CMV-seronegative.

This chain's CDR3 is CASSQPGVRSDEQFF. In DNA, the CDR3 is TGTGCCAGCAGCCAACCAGGGGTTCGGAGCGATGAGCAGTTCTTC. The chain couples TRBV5-4 to TRBJ2-1, with D possibly TRBD1 on 6 matching bases. This CDR3 has 15 amino acids. From germline, CDR1 is SGHNT and CDR2 YYREEE (reference sequence). The germline V and J ends were trimmed by 4 bases and 8 bases, with 19 bases remaining between them. Drawing the rest from reference TRBV5-4 and TRBJ2-1, the complete variable domain is ETGVTQSPTHLIKTRGQQVTLRCSSQSGHNTVSWYQQALGQGPQFIFQYYREEENGRGNFPPRFSGLQFPNYSSELNVNALELDDSALYLCASSQPGVRSDEQFFGPGTRLTVL.

This rearrangement joins TRBV5-1 to TRBJ2-3, with 12 bases identical to TRBD1. The germline V gene has CDR1 SGHRS and CDR2 YFSETQ. V lost 5 bases, J lost 6 bases, and 10 bases stayed unmatched. The length of the CDR3 is 16 residues. The CDR3 sequence: CASRLGPGQGADTQYF. CDR3 bases: TGCGCCAGCAGATTAGGGCCGGGACAGGGGGCTGATACGCAGTATTTT.

V and J are TRBV27 and TRBJ2-5, with 7 bases matching TRBD1. Germline V gene data show CDR1 as MNHEY and CDR2 as SMNVEV (reference sequence). J lost 1 base, V lost 4 bases, and 6 bases had no gene match. This CDR3 comprises 15 residues. The CDR3 loop is CASSSPGQRQETQYF. The CDR3 DNA is TGTGCCAGCAGTTCCCCGGGACAGCGCCAAGAGACCCAGTACTTC.

V gene TRBV4-1 combines with J gene TRBJ1-1; D not certain. Germline assignment: CDR1 MGHRA and CDR2 YSYEKL. This CDR3 is 15 amino acids long. V lost 0 bases, J lost 1 base, and 9 bases lay in between. CDR3 region: CASSQDFPGNTEAFF. The CDR3 bases are TGCGCCAGCAGCCAAGATTTCCCAGGGAACACTGAAGCTTTCTTT.

This chain joins TRBV7-3 and TRBJ1-5; D call uncertain. The V end lost 0 bases, the J end lost 10 bases, and 13 bases lay between the germline ends. The CDR3 runs to 14 residues. The germline V gene has CDR1 SGHTA and CDR2 FQGTGA. The CDR3 DNA reads TGTGCCAGCAGCTTAACGTCTTCAGGCGATCCCCAGCATTTT. It yields the protein CASSLTSSGDPQHF.

V gene TRBV7-2 combines with J gene TRBJ2-7; D gene uncertain. Per the germline V gene, CDR1 is SGHTA and CDR2 is FQGNSA. The V and J ends lost 0 bases and 3 bases respectively, with 9 bases between them. CDR3 length equals 14 residues. The DNA for the CDR3 is TGTGCCAGCAGCTTAGCCAAGGAGAACTACGAGCAGTACTTC. Translating it yields CASSLAKENYEQYF.

CDR3 nucleotide sequence: TGTGCCTGGAGTCCAGGGTCCCCCGGAAACACCATATATTTT. It translates to CAWSPGSPGNTIYF. This chain uses TRBV30 with TRBJ1-3; perhaps TRBD1 as D (5 bases). This CDR3 region has 14 residues. Germline V gene data show CDR1 as GTSNPN and CDR2 as SVGIG (reference sequence). Trimming shortened V by 2 bases and J by 4 bases, and 12 bases separated the two germline ends.

This clone was observed a few times. The V and J genes are TRBV7-2 and TRBJ1-4; a weak D match, TRBD1 (5 bases). V lost 7 bases to trimming and J lost 5 bases, with 8 bases between them. Germline CDR1 reads SGHTA; CDR2 reads FQGNSA. This CDR3 comprises 12 residues. This chain's CDR3 is CASTAGNEKLFF. CDR3 in DNA: TGTGCCAGCACCGCAGGGAATGAAAAACTGTTTTTT.

The chain uses TRBV29-1 and TRBJ1-1; no definite D call. The CDR3 runs 10 residues. Trimming removed 6 bases at V and 1 base at J, with 3 bases between. Germline V gene lookup returns CDR1 SQVTM and CDR2 ANQGSEA. CDR3 sequence (DNA): TGCAGCGTCCGGAACACTGAAGCTTTCTTT. This gives the protein CSVRNTEAFF.

This chain uses TRBV6-5 with TRBJ1-5; D might be TRBD1 (6 bases). V dropped 0 bases and J dropped 3 bases, with 9 bases sitting between them. The CDR3 spans 15 residues. In germline, CDR1 is MNHEY, CDR2 SVGAGI. CDR3 in amino acids: CASSYSRQANQPQHF. The DNA for the CDR3 is TGTGCCAGCAGTTACTCGAGACAGGCCAATCAGCCCCAGCATTTT.

V gene TRBV6-1 combines with J gene TRBJ1-4; D not resolved. This CDR3 has 15 amino acids. V was shortened by 3 bases and J by 8 bases, with 16 bases between the two germline ends. Germline V gene sequence: CDR1 MNHNS, CDR2 SASEGT. The CDR3 is CASSDRVRGGEKLFF. Written as DNA, the CDR3 is TGTGCCAGCAGTGATAGGGTAAGAGGAGGAGAAAAACTGTTTTTT.

The chain joins TRBV6-5 to TRBJ2-3; 7 positions agree with TRBD1. Per germline, CDR1 MNHEY and CDR2 SVGAGI. This CDR3 has 14 amino acids. V shed 4 bases and J 1 base; nucleotides not matched to a gene: 2. For the CDR3, the DNA is TGTGCCAGCAGTTTTAGGGGGCGCACAGATACGCAGTATTTT. It specifies CASSFRGRTDTQYF.

The chain couples TRBV6-6 to TRBJ2-7; TRBD2 matches at 8 bases. Trimming removed 2 bases from V and 7 bases from J; junction bases left unmatched: 7. CDR1 and CDR2 (germline): MNHNY, SVGAGI (reference sequence). CDR3 length: 14 residues. CDR3 protein: CASSYDTSGWEQYF. The CDR3 DNA follows: TGTGCCAGCAGTTACGACACTAGCGGTTGGGAGCAGTACTTC.

The genes are TRBV5-8 and TRBJ1-5, with D unclear. Germline CDR1 is SGHTS and CDR2 is YDEGEE. CDR3 length: 12 amino acids. Trimming stripped 1 base from V and 7 bases from J, with 6 bases between. The CDR3 DNA follows: TGTGCCAGCAGCTTGTTTGGCCAGCCCCAGCATTTT. Encoded protein: CASSLFGQPQHF.

The chain links TRBV6-5 to TRBJ2-6; possible D gene TRBD1, 6 bases. With 8 bases removed from V and 4 bases from J, the gap between germline ends came to 15 bases. The germline gives CDR1 MNHEY, CDR2 SVGAGI. The CDR3 is 15 residues long. Written as DNA, the CDR3 is TGTGCCAGCCACATAACAGGGACCGGGGCCAACGTCCTGACTTTC. It is translated as CASHITGTGANVLTF.

This clone appeared a single time. The chain links TRBV5-1 to TRBJ1-4; D not certain. Trimming left V 1 base short and J 5 bases short, with 9 bases between. The CDR3 is 14 amino acids. Per the germline V gene, CDR1 is SGHRS and CDR2 is YFSETQ. The CDR3 DNA follows: TGCGCCAGCAGCTTGAACTCTATGAATGAAAAACTGTTTTTT. Translation: CASSLNSMNEKLFF.

Worth noting for this clone: The junction departs from the called germline gene at one end, perhaps through a read error. The chain joins TRBV28 to TRBJ1-5; D is possibly TRBD1 (6 bases). CDR1 is MDHEN and CDR2 is SYDVKM in the germline V gene. The CDR3 length is 15 residues. The CDR3 spells CVSSPSRGYNQPQHF. The CDR3 coding sequence is TGTGTCAGCTCTCCGTCGAGGGGGTACAATCAGCCCCAGCATTTT.

The V and J genes are TRBV4-3 and TRBJ2-1, with a weak D call TRBD2 (5 bases). This CDR3 spans 14 amino acids. The V end was cut by 2 bases, the J end by 6 bases, with 11 bases between. The germline V gene has CDR1 LGHNA and CDR2 YSLEER. The chain's CDR3 is CASSQFRGPNEQFF. Written as DNA, the CDR3 is TGCGCCAGCAGCCAATTCCGAGGGCCCAATGAGCAGTTCTTC.

The CDR3 sequence is CASSWSAGGYEQYF. The CDR3 DNA follows: TGTGCCAGTTCGTGGTCTGCAGGGGGCTACGAGCAGTACTTC. The J gene is TRBJ2-7, the V gene TRBV19; 7 bases align to TRBD1. The CDR3 runs 14 residues. V shed 8 bases and J 3 bases; nucleotides not matched to a gene: 10. Germline-derived CDR1 and CDR2 are LNHDA and SQIVND (reference sequence).

The chain joins TRBV6-5 to TRBJ1-3, with D unclear. CDR1 and CDR2 from the germline V gene are MNHEY and SVGAGI. The length of the CDR3 is 14 residues. The V end was cut by 0 bases, the J end by 5 bases, with 8 bases between. The CDR3 protein is CASSYSTGRNTIYF. DNA of the CDR3: TGTGCCAGCAGTTACTCGACGGGAAGAAACACCATATATTTT.

The V gene is TRBV5-1, the J gene TRBJ2-7; TRBD2 aligns across 13 bases. Germline trimming cut 4 bases from V and 2 bases from J; bases unmatched to any gene: 0. Looked up from germline, CDR1 is SGHRS and CDR2 is YFSETQ. The CDR3 is made up of 14 amino acids. The CDR3 bases are TGCGCCAGCAGCGGGACTAGCGGGGCCTACGAGCAGTACTTC. Protein: CASSGTSGAYEQYF. The full variable domain, its missing parts supplied by reference TRBV5-1 and TRBJ2-7, is KAGVTQTPRYLIKTRGQQVTLSCSPISGHRSVSWYQQTPGQGLQFLFEYFSETQRNKGNFPGRFSGRQFSNSRSEMNVSTLELGDSALYLCASSGTSGAYEQYFGPGTRLTVT.

The V and J genes are TRBV15 and TRBJ2-1; TRBD1 is a possible D gene (5 bases). Germline CDR1 reads LNHNV; CDR2 reads YYDKDF (reference sequence). CDR3 length equals 17 residues. V was clipped by 0 bases and J by 0 bases, with 12 bases between them. CDR3 in amino acids: CATSRDLRGDSYNEQFF. The CDR3 DNA follows: TGTGCCACCAGCAGAGATCTAAGGGGTGACTCCTACAATGAGCAGTTCTTC.

V and J are TRBV4-3 and TRBJ2-1; D is possibly TRBD2 (6 bases). The germline V gene encodes CDR1 LGHNA and CDR2 YSLEER. This CDR3 has 15 residues. Trimming stripped 2 bases from V and 4 bases from J, with 12 bases between. The CDR3 nucleotides read TGCGCCAGCAGCCAAAATAGCGGTCTTTACAATGAGCAGTTCTTC. Its protein is CASSQNSGLYNEQFF.

This clone was counted once. The chain carries TRBV4-2 and TRBJ1-4, with TRBD1 matching over 8 bases. Looked up from germline, CDR1 is LGHNA and CDR2 is YNFKEQ. J gave up 4 bases and V 2 bases, and 3 bases lay outside the gene matches. The CDR3 sequence is 15 residues long. CDR3: CASSQQGAINEKLFF. The CDR3 nucleotides read TGTGCCAGCAGCCAACAGGGGGCTATTAATGAAAAACTGTTTTTT.

The chain combines TRBV29-1 with TRBJ2-5, with D possibly TRBD2 on 6 matching bases. The germline V gene encodes CDR1 SQVTM and CDR2 ANQGSEA. V shed 6 bases and J shed 5 bases, with 13 bases lying between them. The CDR3 totals 12 residues. The CDR3 loop reads CSVPGTGETQYF. The CDR3 DNA is TGCAGCGTCCCCGGGACTGGCGAGACCCAGTACTTC.

The chain uses TRBV6-1 and TRBJ1-5; 7 bases align to TRBD1. The CDR3 totals 13 residues. In germline, CDR1 is MNHNS, CDR2 SASEGT. V was clipped by 10 bases and J by 4 bases; unmatched bases: 7. The CDR3 is CATGTAINQPQHF. The CDR3, as DNA: TGTGCCACCGGGACAGCGATAAATCAGCCCCAGCATTTT.

In this sample, this clone turned up many times. V usage is TRBV2 and J usage is TRBJ1-1, with 8 bases that match TRBD1. The CDR3 totals 12 residues. Germline V gene sequence: CDR1 SNHLY, CDR2 FYNNEI. The ends lost 6 bases at V and 5 bases at J; junction bases unmatched: 2. CDR3 amino acids: CASSRGRTEAFF. Here the CDR3 DNA reads TGTGCCAGCAGCAGGGGGCGGACTGAAGCTTTCTTT.

The J gene is TRBJ2-7, the V gene TRBV15; TRBD2 matches 7 bases. Germline V CDR1 and CDR2: LNHNV, YYDKDF (reference sequence). The trim removed 0 bases at V and 1 base at J, leaving 3 bases unmatched. This CDR3 has 15 amino acids. DNA of the CDR3: TGTGCCACCAGCAGAGATGGGGGGGGGTCCTACGAGCAGTACTTC. Protein product: CATSRDGGGSYEQYF.

This chain joins TRBV9 and TRBJ2-2, with 8 bases identical to TRBD2. The CDR3 is 17 amino acids. V lost 1 base, J lost 0 bases, and 5 bases stayed unmatched. The germline V gene has CDR1 SGDLS and CDR2 YYNGEE. The CDR3 region is CASSVRSGGTNTGELFF. The CDR3 bases are TGTGCCAGCAGCGTAAGAAGCGGGGGAACGAACACCGGGGAGCTGTTTTTT.

The chain has TRBV4-1 and TRBJ2-1; 7 bases are shared with TRBD2. Germline trimming cut 4 bases from V and 1 base from J; bases unmatched to any gene: 13. The CDR3 runs to 18 residues. Germline CDR1 MGHRA, CDR2 YSYEKL. The CDR3 reads CASSPLPAAGVSYNEQFF. CDR3 in DNA: TGCGCCAGCAGCCCCCTCCCCGCGGCGGGGGTATCCTACAATGAGCAGTTCTTC.